This T cell receptor beta chain was identified in a study of regulatory T cells in long-lasting Graves disease (dated by TCRdb to the early 2020s). In terms of the full investigation: Antithyroid drugs had been taken for less than 3 months by newly diagnosed Graves' disease patients. Persistent Graves' disease patients were compared with newly diagnosed Graves' disease patients by peripheral blood TCR sequencing and RNA sequencing. TCR sequencing covered approximately 13 persistent and roughly 20 newly diagnosed Graves' disease patients, around 35 samples in total. The study was conducted in China and was registered as a clinical trial. What the research found in general, with its limitations: Preferential use of TRBV28, TRBJ1-2 and TRBJ2-5 was observed in persistent disease, whereas TRBV20-1 and TRBJ2-1 were favored in newly diagnosed disease. A larger number of public clonotypes was shared among persistent patients (approximately 3,000) than among newly diagnosed patients (around 870). Persistent Graves' disease patients showed lower TCR Shannon entropy and fewer highly expanded clones than newly diagnosed patients, suggesting clonal expansion. The small sample size was acknowledged by the authors as a limitation that may reduce accuracy. The study examined only peripheral blood because the primary lesion, thyroid tissue, could not be accessed. Sequencing and analysis were restricted to the TCR beta chain.

Worth noting for this clonotype: The clone's antigen remains unknown. Base qualities are not recorded, but no much larger clone differs from it by a single base.

Libraries were built with multiplex PCR. The run used an Illumina HiSeq 4000. CDR3 regions were amplified by Arm-PCR with iRepertoire HTBI primers to construct TCR beta libraries. Gel purification was performed on PCR products prior to sequencing. The study's processing was this. Gene usage analysis of CDR3 amino acid clonotypes relied on the 55 to 80 TRBV and fewer than 15 TRBJ segments identified across samples. Filtered high-quality paired reads were merged into contigs using COPE and FqMerger. BLAST was used to align contigs to IMGT TRBV, TRBD and TRBJ reference genes, and CDR3 was defined according to IMGT. Highly expanded clones were defined as clonotypes with a frequency above 0.1%. Shannon entropy was used to measure repertoire diversity, and the Gini coefficient was used to measure V-J evenness. Public clonotypes were defined as clonotypes shared by more than one individual. Clones were called with MiXCR by TCRdb after fastp trimmed the public reads at Q25, and only in-frame beta chains were retained. Each entry is one CDR3 protein sequence, shown with its most common DNA and genes. In this record, the V and J calls reflect TCRdb's handling and not the investigators' own analysis. This sample is represented by hundreds of thousands of distinct CDR3 sequences; less than 20% of them were singletons. Around 10% of the sample rests with the top ten.

From its cysteine to its phenylalanine, the CDR3 spans 16 amino acids. The read is trimmed to its CDR3 DNA, 48 bases read in frame from base 1. CDR1 is given as SNHLY and CDR2 as FYNNEI, both from the germline V gene. V lost 6 bases and J lost 3 bases; the stretch between them is 17 bases long. The sample's time point label, decoded: newly diagnosed GD, antithyroid drugs for less than 3 months. RNA was extracted from PBMCs in TRIzol for both TCR sequencing and RNA sequencing. The diagnosis of Graves' disease followed American Thyroid Association guidelines. Patients were recruited from an endocrinology department in Xi'an, China. Each patient gave around 9 milliliters of peripheral blood, collected in an EDTA anticoagulant tube. Ficoll Paque Plus density gradient separation was used to isolate PBMCs, and no further T cell sorting was performed. An Agilent 2100 Bioanalyzer and agarose gel were used to check RNA quality, while a NanoDrop 2000 measured RNA concentration.

These data were likewise used in another study, on T cells in Graves' hyperthyroidism and ophthalmopathy. The other study reports the following: Stable Graves' hyperthyroidism was defined as no progression to ophthalmopathy during 18 months of follow-up. Hyperthyroidism patients were newly diagnosed, with disease duration under 2 months, and aged 18 to 65 years. Patients with uncontrolled infections, other autoimmune diseases, pregnancy or lactation were excluded. Diagnoses were established on the basis of clinical symptoms, serum thyroxine and TRAb, thyroid ultrasound, and orbital computed tomography. The TCR CDR3 was subjected to a first round of RT-PCR using the HTBI primer set and the Qiagen OneStep RT-PCR kit. Most expanded thyroid clonotypes (frequency above 0.001) were also found in blood, which suggests that blood repertoires may mirror thyroid immune responses. In cross-validation, a model built on a 13 V-J signature told ophthalmopathy apart from stable hyperthyroidism with just under 90% sensitivity and roughly 81% specificity, and in testing the same model reached 80%/75%. In validation, progression to ophthalmopathy was predicted by the model with almost 71% sensitivity and nearly 75% specificity, a median of around 6.5 months before onset. A discovery cohort of roughly 100 patients, 43 with Graves' ophthalmopathy and over 55 with stable Graves' hyperthyroidism, was used to find distinguishing TCR V-J signatures. Prospective prediction of ophthalmopathy was tested in an independent validation cohort of approximately 19 hyperthyroidism patients and 17 patients who later progressed to ophthalmopathy. The 100 discovery patients were divided at random into training and test sets in a 7:3 ratio. The study also compared thyroid tissue and blood T-cell repertoires from five or six Graves' hyperthyroidism patients. After blood sampling, hyperthyroidism patients were treated with methimazole at a starting dose of 30 mg daily, and ophthalmopathy patients were treated with high-dose intravenous methylprednisolone. Libraries were constructed in a second round of multiplex PCR, after which size selection and purification were performed. Paired-end sequencing of the libraries was performed with 100 bp reads on an Illumina HiSeq2000. Raw data were processed with SOAPnuke, discarding reads with adapters, uncalled bases, mean Phred below 15, or no exact constant-primer or identifier match. High-quality paired reads were merged with COPE v1.2.5, and unique nucleotide sequences were defined as clonotypes. Clonotypes were aligned to IMGT TRBV, TRBD and TRBJ reference segments using MiTCR v1.1. The analysis was restricted to V-J combinations with a frequency above 0.0001, which together covered around 99% of the repertoires. The TCS score was defined as F50 (clonal expansion) divided by E x V (chaos), with BLOSUM62-based TCRdist calculated between CDR3 peptides within each V-J. Welch's t-statistics and random forest reduced several hundred V-J features to 13, which were used in a naive Bayes classifier (R e1071). Sample size was not statistically predetermined, and investigators were not blinded to group allocation. The paper reports TCR Vbeta CDR3 sequencing of roughly 140 peripheral blood samples: 40 or so ophthalmopathy, about 75 hyperthyroidism and approximately 17 progressor patients.

This sequence was found in a woman under 40 with Graves disease. Donor details come from another sample of the same person, matched by shared clones. The sequencing here drew on peripheral blood mononuclear cells (PBMCs), taken at new diagnosis, from a patient treated with antithyroid drugs. This chain joins TRBV2 to TRBJ1-4; TRBD1 is a possible D gene, resting on 5 matching bases. Here the CDR3 is given as CASSSTRGGANEKLFF. DNA sequence: TGTGCCAGCAGCTCGACTCGGGGGGGAGCTAATGAAAAACTGTTTTTT.